The present TCR beta chain was sequenced within a study of T cell repertoires in cytomegalovirus infection. Overall study context: Matching HLA type and CMV infection were both indicated by public TCR beta signatures.

A note on this clonotype: What it binds is not known. At one end, the junction sequence differs from germline, possibly due to a read error.

Study outcomes and limitations: In two of eight donors, the top clonotype was HLA-C-restricted CMV-specific. Cumulative frequency of public TCR beta families picked out carriers of CMV plus the relevant HLA.

Germline V CDR1 and CDR2: KGHDR, SFDVKD. The CDR3 has 16 residues. MiXCR was run by TCRdb on the reads, yielding one entry per CDR3 protein. This table holds about 740,000 distinct CDR3 sequences, 35% found once. The sequence was obtained from a human donor in good health (CMV status not recorded). Some clones in this sample may be carry-over from other donors' samples. The gene calls are TRBV24-1 and TRBJ2-1, with 7 bases fitting TRBD2. The sample comprised PBMCs. The CDR3 protein is CATSDSGGGSYNEQFF. For the CDR3, the DNA is TGTGCCACCAGCGATTCGGGCGGGGGCTCCTACAATGAGCAGTTCTTC.